This T cell receptor (beta chain) originates from a study of T cells in Graves' hyperthyroidism and ophthalmopathy. RNA transcripts served as the template for amplifying TCR beta CDR3 regions. A set of HTBI primers served as the primers for a first-round RT-PCR of the TCR CDR3. MiXCR, applied by TCRdb to the multiplex PCR reads, yields one record per CDR3 protein. Of approximately 690,000 distinct CDR3 sequences in the sample, about 20% were seen once. Germline lookup yields CDR1 SGHRS and CDR2 YFSETQ. This CDR3 spans 15 amino acids. Exclusion criteria comprised uncontrolled infection, other autoimmune disease, pregnancy or lactation. Overall study results and limits: For ophthalmopathy, model prediction preceded onset by a median about 6.2 months.

In regard to this clonotype: Its antigen is not known. Compared with germline, one end of the junction differs, possibly owing to a read error.

J is TRBJ2-5 and V is TRBV5-1; either TRBD1 or TRBD2 may fit D (5 bases each). This receptor was identified in a man younger than 40 with Graves' ophthalmopathy. Sequencing was done on a sample of blood. The CDR3, as DNA: TGTGCCAGCAGCTTAGAGTGGGGACCCCGAGAGACCCAGTACTTC. Translating gives CASSLEWGPRETQYF.